The source of this T cell receptor beta chain is a study of cytomegalovirus exposure and HLA in healthy donors. The germline V gene has CDR1 MNHEY and CDR2 SMNVEV (reference sequence). This CDR3 spans 16 amino acids. Deletions cut 6 bases from V and 3 bases from J, with 21 bases between. Sequenced by immunoSEQ multiplex PCR; TCRdb stores in-frame clones only, minus some. The top ten clones hold roughly 6.6% of a sample with just under 65,000 clones, around 93% of them seen once. This sequence originates from a woman aged 18-30 years in good health and CMV-seropositive. Sequencing was done on a sample of PBMCs. The chain links TRBV27 to TRBJ2-7, with a weak D call TRBD2 (5 bases). The CDR3 DNA reads TGTGCCAGCAGCTCCGCACGAGGGAGCTACGACTACGAGCAGTACTTC. Translation gives CASSSARGSYDYEQYF.